A selection of T cell receptor beta chains follows, all from one sample in a study of cytomegalovirus exposure and HLA in healthy donors. Sequenced by immunoSEQ multiplex PCR; TCRdb stores in-frame clones only, minus some. The sample contains around 91,000 clones, around 67% of which appear only once. Sequencing was carried out using PBMCs. The receptors come from a human donor in good health. Each CDR3 is given with its conserved first and last residue. A D gene is named only where the DNA matches it firmly. Part of the rows lack a size; the others show once, few, many or a class for expanded clones.

abundance,d_gene,v_gene,j_gene,CDR3nt,CDR3aa
.,TRBD1,TRBV2,TRBJ1-3,TGTGCCAGCAGTGATCGCAGGGGGAAGTACACCACATATTTT,CASSDRRGKYTTYF
few,TRBD1,TRBV5-1,TRBJ1-6,TGCGCCAGCAGCTTGACCCTTACAGGGGGGGCTTCACCCCTCCACTTT,CASSLTLTGGASPLHF
few,.,TRBV5-1,TRBJ1-6,TGCGCCAGCAGCTTGGAGGGGGGGCAAAATTCACCCCTCCACTTT,CASSLEGGQNSPLHF
.,TRBD1,TRBV7-2,TRBJ1-2,TGTGCCAGCAGTGACAGGGGCGCGGGAGGCTACACCTTC,CASSDRGAGGYTF
.,.,TRBV19,TRBJ1-1,TGTGCCAGTAGTTTGGTTGGGGCGCGGGAAGCTTTCTTT,CASSLVGAREAFF
few,TRBD1,TRBV28,TRBJ1-1,TGTGCCAGCAGTTTATACAGGGGGAGGACTGAAGCTTTCTTT,CASSLYRGRTEAFF
.,.,TRBV1,TRBJ1-4,TGCACCAGCAGCCAAGAGCCACTAGGACGGCTCAATGAAAAACTGTTTTTT,CTSSQEPLGRLNEKLFF
once,.,TRBV7-9,TRBJ1-6,TGTGCCAGCAGCCAAGGCAGGGCAAATTCACCCCTCCACTTT,CASSQGRANSPLHF
.,TRBD1,TRBV11-2,TRBJ1-6,TGTGCCAGCAGCTCGAGGACAGGGAGCAATTCACCCCTCCACTTT,CASSSRTGSNSPLHF
.,.,TRBV5-4,TRBJ1-1,TGTGCCAGCAACCCTTCTTTGTCAGGGGACACTGAAGCTTTCTTT,CASNPSLSGDTEAFF
.,.,TRBV4-1,TRBJ1-1,TGCGCCAGCAGCCAAAATTCCGGTCGCGGTCGGAGAGCTTTCTTT,CASSQNSGRGRRAFF
.,.,TRBV19,TRBJ1-2,TGTGCCAGTAGTACCCGCCCGGGGGGCTATGGCTACACCTTC,CASSTRPGGYGYTF
.,TRBD1,TRBV6-6,TRBJ1-5,TGTGCCAGCAGCAAACAGGGGGAGGTTAGCAATCAGCCCCAGCATTTT,CASSKQGEVSNQPQHF
few,.,TRBV19,TRBJ1-4,TGTGCCAGCCGCCACCTAGAGAGTGAAAAACTGTTTTTT,CASRHLESEKLFF
.,.,TRBV5-1,TRBJ2-1,TGCGCCAGCAGCTACGGACAGACTGTTGGGGATGAGCAGTTCTTC,CASSYGQTVGDEQFF
.,.,TRBV6-5,TRBJ1-3,TGTGCCAGCAGTTACTTGGAGGGTACTGGAAACACCATATATTTT,CASSYLEGTGNTIYF
.,.,TRBV5-1,TRBJ2-2,TGCGCCAGCAGCCTCCCGGCACTAGCGAACACCGGGGAGCTGTTTTTT,CASSLPALANTGELFF
.,TRBD1,TRBV6-1,TRBJ2-7,TGTGCCAGCACTCCCCCGGGACAGTCTTCCTACGAGCAGTACTTC,CASTPPGQSSYEQYF
.,.,TRBV9,TRBJ1-1,TGTGCCAGCAGCGTAGGAGGAGAGGACACTGAAGCTTTCTTT,CASSVGGEDTEAFF
.,.,TRBV18,TRBJ1-2,TGTGCCAGCTCACCAAAATTAGACAGATATAAAATTGGTGGCTACACCTTC,CASSPKLDRYKIGGYTF
.,.,TRBV10-3,TRBJ2-5,TGTGCCATCAGTCAACCGGGAGAGACCCAGTACTTC,CAISQPGETQYF
.,.,TRBV5-1,TRBJ1-6,TGCGCCAGCAGCGATAGACAGGCGATTACTTCACCCCTCCACTTT,CASSDRQAITSPLHF
.,.,TRBV14,TRBJ2-1,TGTGCCAGCAGCATAAGACAGACCTCGGGGCAGTTCTTC,CASSIRQTSGQFF
.,TRBD2,TRBV6-1,TRBJ2-7,TGTGCCAGCAGTGGTAGCGGGGGCTCCTACGAGCAGTACTTC,CASSGSGGSYEQYF
once,TRBD1,TRBV5-4,TRBJ2-6,TGTGCCAGCAGCTTGGGGGCAGGGGGAAATTCTGGGGCCAACGTCCTGAATTTC,CASSLGAGGNSGANVLNF
.,.,TRBV5-6,TRBJ2-7,TGTGCCAGCAGCCGCAGGGGCCCTGGAACCTACGAGCAGTACTTC,CASSRRGPGTYEQYF
once,.,TRBV27,TRBJ1-2,TGTGCCAGCAGTCCCTACGAGGAATGGAGGGGCTACACCTTC,CASSPYEEWRGYTF
.,TRBD2,TRBV19,TRBJ2-7,TGTGCCAGTAGTCTGACTAGCGGATCCTACGAGCAGTACTTC,CASSLTSGSYEQYF
.,.,TRBV6-1,TRBJ2-7,TGTGCCAGCAGCCCCCGCGGCAGAACCTACGAGCAGTACTTC,CASSPRGRTYEQYF
.,TRBD1,TRBV4-2,TRBJ1-3,TGTGCCAGCAGCCAAGATCCGGCAGGGGGGCAGCGCGGAAACACCATATATTTT,CASSQDPAGGQRGNTIYF
once,.,TRBV2,TRBJ1-5,TGTGCCAGCAGTTTTGACCCAGGGAAAGGGTATGGCAATCAGCCCCAGCATTTT,CASSFDPGKGYGNQPQHF
.,.,TRBV5-4,TRBJ2-1,TGTGCCAGCAGCCGGCCGGGGGGCCTCAACTACAATGAGCAGTTCTTC,CASSRPGGLNYNEQFF
.,.,TRBV7-2,TRBJ2-1,TGTGCCAGCAGCTTAGCGGGGGCTGTGAATGAGCAGTTCTTC,CASSLAGAVNEQFF
.,.,TRBV11-3,TRBJ1-3,TGTGCCAGCAGCTTAGGGACAGCCGGAAACACCATATATTTT,CASSLGTAGNTIYF
.,.,TRBV4-1,TRBJ1-5,TGCGCCAGCAGCCAATCCAACAGGGTCCGGCCCCAGCATTTT,CASSQSNRVRPQHF
.,TRBD1,TRBV4-3,TRBJ1-1,TGCGCCAGCAGCCAGGTAGGAGGGGGCATCGGCACTGAAGCTTTCTTT,CASSQVGGGIGTEAFF
few,TRBD1,TRBV29-1,TRBJ1-2,TGCAGCGCCGACAGGGGTGGAGGCTACACCTTC,CSADRGGGYTF
.,.,TRBV19,TRBJ1-5,TGTGCCAGTAGTCGGGTCCTCCTTAGCAATCAGCCCCAGCATTTT,CASSRVLLSNQPQHF
few,.,TRBV29-1,TRBJ1-2,TGCAGCGTTGTGCTAAGAGCTAACTATGGCTACACCTTC,CSVVLRANYGYTF
.,TRBD1,TRBV28,TRBJ1-1,TGTGCCAGCAGTTTGCTCCGGACAGGGATCACTGAAGCTTTCTTT,CASSLLRTGITEAFF